The 11 T cell receptor beta chains listed next were all sequenced from one sample in a study of blood T cell repertoires in COVID-19. The table came from immunoSEQ multiplex PCR; TCRdb's copy has only in-frame clones and leaves some out. The table lists fewer than 300,000 clones, 65% to 90% of them singletons. Sequencing input: peripheral blood. The receptors derive from a man aged 50 or older with active or convalescent COVID-19.

CDR3 DNA sequence: TGTGCCAGCTCGCCCTCGACAGGGGAGCCCTACGAGCAGTACTTC. Protein: CASSPSTGEPYEQYF. This chain joins TRBV18 and TRBJ2-7; 8 bases align to TRBD1. The CDR3 is 15 amino acids. CDR1 and CDR2 from the germline V gene are KGHSH and LQKENI. V shed 6 bases and J 2 bases; nucleotides not matched to a gene: 9.

The chain recombines TRBV28 with TRBJ1-4; no definite D call. Between the trimmed V and J ends, which lost 8 bases and 6 bases, there was a span of 13 bases. There are 13 residues in the CDR3. CDR1 MDHEN and CDR2 SYDVKM come from the germline V gene. Here the CDR3 reads CASGLGSHEKLFF. Here the CDR3 DNA reads TGTGCCAGCGGCCTTGGTTCTCATGAAAAACTGTTTTTT.

The chain couples TRBV18 to TRBJ2-7; no clear D. This CDR3 spans 13 amino acids. Germline lookup yields CDR1 KGHSH and CDR2 LQKENI. V lost 2 bases to trimming and J lost 3 bases, with 8 bases between them. The CDR3 loop is CASSPGESYEQYF. In DNA form, the CDR3 reads TGTGCCAGCTCACCAGGAGAGAGCTACGAGCAGTACTTC.

J is TRBJ2-7 and V is TRBV3-1 (or the pseudogene TRBV3-2); TRBD1 aligns across 10 bases. The CDR3 consists of 16 residues. The junction had 11 bases not matched to a gene; V was cut back by 4 bases and J by 5 bases. Looked up from germline, CDR1 is LGHDT and CDR2 is YNNKEL (reference sequence). CDR3: CASSLGAGTGVDEQYF. In DNA form, the CDR3 reads TGTGCCAGCAGCCTGGGGGCCGGGACAGGGGTCGACGAGCAGTACTTC.

This clone was detected only a few times. V and J are TRBV19 and TRBJ2-7, with 9 positions matching TRBD2. The V gene's germline CDR1 is LNHDA and CDR2 SQIVND (reference sequence). The V and J ends lost 6 bases and 5 bases, in that order; junction bases with no gene match: 11. The CDR3 extends over 15 amino acids. CDR3 DNA sequence: TGTGCCAGTAGGGGACCTAGCGGGGCCCCCAACGAGCAGTACTTC. As protein: CASRGPSGAPNEQYF.

The CDR3 loop is CASGGDNEQFF. The CDR3, as DNA: TGCGCCAGCGGAGGGGACAATGAGCAGTTCTTC. J is TRBJ2-1 and V is TRBV10-2; a weak D match, TRBD2 (6 bases). Germline assignment: CDR1 WSHSY and CDR2 SAAADI. Trimming shortened V by 8 bases and J by 5 bases, and 7 bases separated the two germline ends. The CDR3 totals 11 residues.

The CDR3 nucleotides read TGTGCCAGCAGCCAAGTCATAGGGGGACTAGCGGGAGGGGCTAGCTCTTTAGAGCAGTACTTC. Translating gives CASSQVIGGLAGGASSLEQYF. The chain couples TRBV4-2 to TRBJ2-7; 16 bases line up with TRBD2. Germline trimming cut 1 base from V and 7 bases from J; bases unmatched to any gene: 19. Germline V gene data show CDR1 as LGHNA and CDR2 as YNFKEQ. The CDR3 loop spans 21 amino acids.

The chain couples TRBV19 to TRBJ1-1; D is unresolved. Looked up from germline, CDR1 is LNHDA and CDR2 is SQIVND (reference sequence). Trimming shortened V by 7 bases and J by 0 bases, and 9 bases separated the two germline ends. CDR3 size: 13 residues. CDR3 DNA sequence: TGTGCCAGTAAGGAGCCTATGAACACTGAAGCTTTCTTT. It codes for CASKEPMNTEAFF.

A note on this clone: Germline and junction disagree at one end, which may indicate a read error. This chain joins TRBV28 and TRBJ1-6; unclear D gene. CDR1 is MDHEN, CDR2 SYDVKM, per germline. The CDR3 is 12 residues long. The CDR3: CASSSSNSPLHF. CDR3 in DNA: TGTGCCAGCAGTTCCTCTAATTCACCCCTCCACTTT.

The chain joins TRBV2 to TRBJ2-7, with 8 bases lining up with TRBD2. The CDR3 loop spans 13 amino acids. Germline V gene sequence: CDR1 SNHLY, CDR2 FYNNEI. The trim removed 8 bases at V and 3 bases at J, leaving 6 bases unmatched. This CDR3 is CASLAGGFYEQYF. CDR3 nucleotides: TGTGCCAGCCTGGCGGGGGGATTCTACGAGCAGTACTTC.

The chain links TRBV7-2 to TRBJ1-6, with TRBD1 as a possible D gene (6 bases). The germline V gene encodes CDR1 SGHTA and CDR2 FQGNSA. With 5 bases removed from V and 9 bases from J, the gap between germline ends came to 14 bases. This CDR3 contains 14 residues. Here the CDR3 reads CASSRQGHGSPLHF. The CDR3 DNA reads TGTGCCAGCAGCCGCCAGGGGCACGGTTCACCCCTCCACTTT.